This passage covers 24 T cell receptor beta chains from one sample sequenced in a study of shared clonotypes between healthy human individuals. TCRdb's copy holds only in-frame clones and misses some; the assay was immunoSEQ multiplex PCR. The table shows under 1,100,000 clones, with about 80% occurring only once. The material sequenced was memory CD4+ T cells sorted from blood. Documented subset: CD45RA-negative fraction. The receptor set was obtained from a young man in good health.

The gene calls are TRBV5-4 and TRBJ2-1; 13 nucleotides match TRBD2. Per the germline V gene, CDR1 is SGHNT and CDR2 is YYREEE (reference sequence). V trimming: 4 bases; J trimming: 10 bases; junction bases outside the gene matches: 11. This CDR3 is built from 16 residues. CDR3 nucleotides: TGTGCCAGCAGCCCGGGACTAGCGGGGCGGGTTCGAGAGCAGTTCTTC. Its translation is CASSPGLAGRVREQFF. The variable domain in full, completed from reference TRBV5-4 and TRBJ2-1, reads ETGVTQSPTHLIKTRGQQVTLRCSSQSGHNTVSWYQQALGQGPQFIFQYYREEENGRGNFPPRFSGLQFPNYSSELNVNALELDDSALYLCASSPGLAGRVREQFFGPGTRLTVL.

The chain has TRBV30 and TRBJ2-5; D unresolved. This CDR3 has 13 residues. V lost 1 base, J lost 4 bases, and 10 bases lay in between. In germline, CDR1 is GTSNPN, CDR2 SVGIG (reference sequence). The CDR3: CAWSASLRETQYF. CDR3 nucleotides: TGTGCCTGGAGTGCCTCACTGCGAGAGACCCAGTACTTC.

The chain is built from TRBV30 and TRBJ1-2, with 7 bases matching TRBD1. Germline V gives CDR1 GTSNPN, CDR2 SVGIG (reference sequence). V lost 2 bases, J lost 7 bases, and 7 bases stayed unmatched. The CDR3 contains 13 residues. This chain's CDR3 is CAWSLTGLAGYTF. The CDR3 nucleotides read TGTGCCTGGAGTTTGACAGGGCTGGCTGGCTACACCTTC.

This clone was seen a few times. The chain couples TRBV15 to TRBJ1-4; D call uncertain. The CDR3 has 16 residues. Trimming removed 2 bases at V and 2 bases at J, with 12 bases between. In germline, CDR1 is LNHNV, CDR2 YYDKDF (reference sequence). The CDR3 loop reads CATSRTTERTNEKLFF. The CDR3 coding sequence is TGTGCCACCAGCAGAACCACAGAGAGGACTAATGAAAAACTGTTTTTT.

Of note for this clone: The sample contains more than one DNA sequence encoding this CDR3. V usage is TRBV19 and J usage is TRBJ1-5; D uncertain. Germline V gives CDR1 LNHDA, CDR2 SQIVND (reference sequence). The CDR3 loop spans 13 amino acids. V gave up 2 bases and J gave up 4 bases, with 6 bases separating them. CDR3: CASSIRDNQPQHF. CDR3 sequence (DNA): TGTGCCAGTAGTATAAGAGATAATCAGCCCCAGCATTTT.

CDR3 in amino acids: CASSYWRGGLTDTQYF. Written as DNA, the CDR3 is TGTGCCAGCAGTTACTGGCGGGGGGGCCTCACAGATACGCAGTATTTT. V and J are TRBV6-5 and TRBJ2-3, with 9 bases fitting TRBD2. The CDR3 is made up of 16 amino acids. With V trimmed by 1 base and J by 2 bases, 4 bases remained unmatched. In germline, CDR1 is MNHEY, CDR2 SVGAGI.

This chain joins TRBV6-6 and TRBJ2-2, with no clear D. This CDR3 contains 14 residues. Germline CDR1 is MNHNY and CDR2 is SVGAGI (reference sequence). The V and J ends lost 2 bases and 4 bases respectively, with 8 bases between them. The CDR3 protein is CASSYNLATGELFF. CDR3 sequence (DNA): TGTGCCAGCAGTTACAATTTGGCCACCGGGGAGCTGTTTTTT.

The chain links TRBV4-3 to TRBJ2-3, with D tentatively TRBD1 or TRBD2 (6 bases each). CDR3 length: 16 residues. Germline V gene sequence: CDR1 LGHNA, CDR2 YSLEER. V gave up 4 bases and J gave up 0 bases, with 14 bases separating them. The CDR3 here is CASSPRSGASTDTQYF. CDR3 DNA sequence: TGCGCCAGCAGCCCAAGGTCGGGGGCTAGCACAGATACGCAGTATTTT.

The chain combines TRBV9 with TRBJ2-3; TRBD2 agrees at 10 bases. The J segment lost 1 base and the V segment lost 0 bases, leaving 5 bases of the junction unmatched. Germline V gene sequence: CDR1 SGDLS, CDR2 YYNGEE. This CDR3 comprises 17 residues. The CDR3 region has the DNA TGTGCCAGCAGCGTAGATGTAGCGGGGGGCCGCACAGATACGCAGTATTTT. It codes for CASSVDVAGGRTDTQYF.

The chain recombines TRBV30 with TRBJ2-7; D perhaps matches TRBD2 (5 bases). V lost 0 bases to trimming and J lost 1 base, with 13 bases between them. The CDR3 is made up of 15 amino acids. Per the germline V gene, CDR1 is GTSNPN and CDR2 is SVGIG (reference sequence). CDR3 DNA sequence: TGTGCCTGGAGTGTCTCCAGCGGTGGGTCCTACGAGCAGTACTTC. Translating gives CAWSVSSGGSYEQYF. Full variable domain (rest looked up from reference TRBV30 and TRBJ2-7): SQTIHQWPATLVQPVGSPLSLECTVEGTSNPNLYWYRQAAGRGLQLLFYSVGIGQISSEVPQNLSASRPQDRQFILSSKKLLLSDSGFYLCAWSVSSGGSYEQYFGPGTRLTVT.

V and J are TRBV5-1 and TRBJ2-1, with 8 bases identical to TRBD2. CDR1 and CDR2 (germline): SGHRS, YFSETQ. This CDR3 is built from 17 residues. Trimming took 0 bases from V and 6 from J; bases not matched to a gene: 11. CDR3 DNA: TGCGCCAGCAGCTTGGGATTGCGGGGGGTAAGGACCAATGAGCAGTTCTTC. It specifies CASSLGLRGVRTNEQFF. Complete variable domain (other parts from reference TRBV5-1 and TRBJ2-1): KAGVTQTPRYLIKTRGQQVTLSCSPISGHRSVSWYQQTPGQGLQFLFEYFSETQRNKGNFPGRFSGRQFSNSRSEMNVSTLELGDSALYLCASSLGLRGVRTNEQFFGPGTRLTVL.

The chain links TRBV30 to TRBJ2-5; 9 bases line up with TRBD2. Germline-derived CDR1 and CDR2 are GTSNPN and SVGIG (reference sequence). V dropped 5 bases and J dropped 2; count of bases not matched to a gene: 3. CDR3 size: 13 residues. CDR3 sequence: CAWAGGRQETQYF. For the CDR3, the DNA is TGTGCCTGGGCGGGGGGGCGTCAAGAGACCCAGTACTTC.

The CDR3 region has the DNA TGTGCCAGCAGTGAAGCGGGGACAGGGGGAGCCGGGGAGCTGTTTTTT. Protein sequence: CASSEAGTGGAGELFF. The rearrangement links TRBV6-1 to TRBJ2-2, with 11 bases lining up with TRBD1. Germline CDR1 and CDR2: MNHNS and SASEGT. V trimming: 0 bases; J trimming: 6 bases; junction bases outside the gene matches: 3. The CDR3 is made up of 16 amino acids.

The chain joins TRBV5-5 to TRBJ1-2, with D possibly TRBD1 on 5 matching bases. Germline values: CDR1 SGHKS, CDR2 YYEKEE (reference sequence). V lost 3 bases and J 4 bases, leaving 7 bases between the germline ends. This CDR3 is 12 amino acids long. CDR3 protein: CASSWDAYGYTF. The CDR3 coding sequence is TGTGCCAGCAGCTGGGACGCCTATGGCTACACCTTC.

The chain carries TRBV19 and TRBJ2-7; D may be TRBD2 (7 bases). V was cut by 3 bases and J by 7 bases, with 16 bases left in between. The length of the CDR3 is 14 residues. CDR1 is LNHDA and CDR2 is SQIVND in the germline V gene (reference sequence). The CDR3 coding sequence is TGTGCCAGTAGTATGAACCGAGGGGGGGGAGAGCAGTACTTC. Translated, it gives CASSMNRGGGEQYF. Variable domain in full (rest from reference TRBV19 and TRBJ2-7): DGGITQSPKYLFRKEGQNVTLSCEQNLNHDAMYWYRQDPGQGLRLIYYSQIVNDFQKGDIAEGYSVSREKKESFPLTVTSAQKNPTAFYLCASSMNRGGGEQYFGPGTRLTVT.

The gene calls are TRBV18 and TRBJ2-5, with 8 bases matching TRBD1. The CDR3 is made up of 15 amino acids. V gave up 3 bases and J gave up 6 bases; unmatched junction bases: 9. The germline gives CDR1 KGHSH, CDR2 LQKENI. CDR3 DNA sequence: TGTGCCAGCTCACCCGCAGGGGGCCAAGGAAAGACCCAGTACTTC. Residues: CASSPAGGQGKTQYF. The full variable domain, its missing parts supplied by reference TRBV18 and TRBJ2-5, is NAGVMQNPRHLVRRRGQEARLRCSPMKGHSHVYWYRQLPEEGLKFMVYLQKENIIDESGMPKERFSAEFPKEGPSILRIQQVVRGDSAAYFCASSPAGGQGKTQYFGPGTRLLVL.

The genes are TRBV7-2 and TRBJ1-5; maybe TRBD1 (5 bases). V lost 1 base to trimming and J lost 10 bases, with 17 bases between them. CDR1 and CDR2 (germline): SGHTA, FQGNSA. The CDR3 is 15 amino acids. The CDR3 protein is CASSLGRASSGPQHF. CDR3 sequence (DNA): TGTGCCAGCAGCTTAGGCAGGGCCTCGAGTGGACCCCAGCATTTT.

The gene calls are TRBV11-1 and TRBJ2-5, with TRBD2 matching over 13 bases. V shed 5 bases and J 5 bases; nucleotides not matched to a gene: 8. This CDR3 comprises 16 residues. Per the germline V gene, CDR1 is SGHAT and CDR2 is FQDESV (reference sequence). CDR3: CASSQTSGGAGETQYF. The CDR3 bases are TGTGCCAGCAGCCAAACTAGCGGGGGGGCCGGGGAGACCCAGTACTTC.

Concerning this clone: The same CDR3 can be traced to other DNA sequences in this sample. The chain links TRBV5-1 to TRBJ2-5; TRBD2 agrees at 7 bases. CDR3 length equals 15 residues. Germline loops: CDR1 SGHRS, CDR2 YFSETQ. V shed 3 bases, J shed 2 bases, and the junction held 7 bases outside the gene matches. The CDR3 sequence is CASSSRLAGQETQYF. CDR3 in DNA: TGCGCCAGCAGCTCCAGATTAGCGGGTCAAGAGACCCAGTACTTC.

This chain links TRBV28 with TRBJ2-7; 9 positions match TRBD1. The junction had 8 bases not matched to a gene; V was cut back by 4 bases and J by 4 bases. CDR3 length: 15 residues. Germline CDR1 is MDHEN and CDR2 is SYDVKM. This CDR3 reads CASSSAGTGYYEQYF. In nucleotides, the CDR3 is TGTGCCAGCAGTTCCGCCGGGACAGGGTATTACGAGCAGTACTTC.

In this sample, this clone turned up a few times. This rearrangement joins TRBV30 to TRBJ1-4; no definite D call. Deletions cut 0 bases from V and 10 bases from J, with 15 bases between. CDR1 is GTSNPN, CDR2 SVGIG, per germline (reference sequence). The CDR3 totals 14 residues. The CDR3 coding sequence is TGTGCCTGGAGTGTACAAGGTTTTCGTGGAAAACTGTTTTTT. Amino acid sequence: CAWSVQGFRGKLFF.

V usage is TRBV7-8 and J usage is TRBJ2-5; 7 nucleotides match TRBD1. V lost 6 bases and J lost 1; bases outside the gene matches: 11. Germline CDR1 reads SGHVS; CDR2 reads FQNEAQ. The CDR3 is 16 amino acids. CDR3 in amino acids: CASRPSAGTAQETQYF. Here the CDR3 DNA reads TGTGCCAGCAGACCATCCGCAGGGACAGCCCAAGAGACCCAGTACTTC.

The chain recombines TRBV28 with TRBJ1-1; a possible D gene is TRBD1 (5 bases). Germline V lookup: CDR1 MDHEN, CDR2 SYDVKM. CDR3 length: 15 amino acids. V was cut by 3 bases and J by 4 bases, with 15 bases left in between. CDR3 DNA sequence: TGTGCCAGCAGTTTTTTCGCAGGGAGGGTCACTGAAGCTTTCTTT. Its protein is CASSFFAGRVTEAFF.

This chain links TRBV4-1 with TRBJ1-5; D gene uncertain. The V end was cut by 2 bases, the J end by 0 bases, with 14 bases between. This CDR3 has 17 residues. Germline V gene sequence: CDR1 MGHRA, CDR2 YSYEKL. The CDR3 here is CASSQTVTTYSNQPQHF. The CDR3 region has the DNA TGCGCCAGCAGCCAAACCGTGACGACGTATAGCAATCAGCCCCAGCATTTT.